This T cell receptor beta chain was documented in a study of liver allograft versus peripheral blood T cells. Study information: The study compared liver allograft T cell receptor repertoires against peripheral blood repertoires of liver transplant recipients.

This clonotype was recorded a few times. Its cognate antigen is unknown. In TCRdb, the reads were re-called with MiXCR into one record per CDR3 protein. This sample has fewer than 4,500 distinct CDR3 sequences, with about 14% found just once. Broader study findings: Peripheral blood T cell receptor repertoires reportedly differed from those found within liver allografts.

The CDR3 length is 12 residues. V lost 0 bases, J lost 3 bases, and 4 bases lay in between. The germline V gene has CDR1 DFQATT and CDR2 SNEGSKA (reference sequence). The rearrangement joins TRBV20-1 to TRBJ2-3; D is undetermined. The receptor was derived from a human patient who had a liver transplant. The graft donor may have given rise to some T cells. CDR3 region: CSAREYTDTQYF. CDR3 coding DNA: TGCAGTGCTAGAGAATATACAGATACGCAGTATTTT.